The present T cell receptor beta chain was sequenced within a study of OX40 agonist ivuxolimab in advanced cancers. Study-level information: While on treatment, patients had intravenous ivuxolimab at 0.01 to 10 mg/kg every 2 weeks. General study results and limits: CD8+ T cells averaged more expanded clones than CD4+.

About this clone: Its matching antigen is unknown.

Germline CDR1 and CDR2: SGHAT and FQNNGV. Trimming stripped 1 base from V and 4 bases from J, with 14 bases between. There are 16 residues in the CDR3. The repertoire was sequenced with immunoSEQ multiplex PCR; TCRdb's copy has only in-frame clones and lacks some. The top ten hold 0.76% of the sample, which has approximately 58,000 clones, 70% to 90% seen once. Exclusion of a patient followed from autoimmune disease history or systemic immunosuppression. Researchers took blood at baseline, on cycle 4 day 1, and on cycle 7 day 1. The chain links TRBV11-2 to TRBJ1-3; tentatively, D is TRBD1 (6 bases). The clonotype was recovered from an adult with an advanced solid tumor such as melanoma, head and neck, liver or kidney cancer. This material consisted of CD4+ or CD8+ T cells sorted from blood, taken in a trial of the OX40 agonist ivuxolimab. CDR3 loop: CASSLAFGTLGNTIYF. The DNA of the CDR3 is TGTGCCAGCAGCTTAGCGTTTGGGACACTCGGAAACACCATATATTTT.